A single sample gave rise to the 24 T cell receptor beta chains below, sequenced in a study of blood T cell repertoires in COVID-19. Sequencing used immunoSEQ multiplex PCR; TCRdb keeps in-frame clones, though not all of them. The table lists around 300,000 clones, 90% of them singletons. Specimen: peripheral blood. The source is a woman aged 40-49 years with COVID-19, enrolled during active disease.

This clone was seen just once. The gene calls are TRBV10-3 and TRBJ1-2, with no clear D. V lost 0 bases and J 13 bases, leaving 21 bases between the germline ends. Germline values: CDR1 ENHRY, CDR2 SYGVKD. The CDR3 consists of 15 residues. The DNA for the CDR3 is TGTGCCATCAGTGAGTCTGGAGTAGGCGGCCCCTTGTCCACCTTC. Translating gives CAISESGVGGPLSTF.

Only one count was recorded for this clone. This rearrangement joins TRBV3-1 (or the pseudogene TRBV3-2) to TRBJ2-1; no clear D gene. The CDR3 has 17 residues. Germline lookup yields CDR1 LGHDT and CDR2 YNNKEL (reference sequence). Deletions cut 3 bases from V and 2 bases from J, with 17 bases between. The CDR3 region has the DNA TGTGCCAGCAGCCAGATGGCTCTTGGTCCCGCCTACAATGAGCAGTTCTTC. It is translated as CASSQMALGPAYNEQFF.

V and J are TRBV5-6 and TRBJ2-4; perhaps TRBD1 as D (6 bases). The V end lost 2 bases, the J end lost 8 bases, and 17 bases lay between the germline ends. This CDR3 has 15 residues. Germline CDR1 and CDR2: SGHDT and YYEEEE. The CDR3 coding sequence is TGTGCCAGCAGCTTACGTCGACAGGCTGCGGACATTCAGTACTTC. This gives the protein CASSLRRQAADIQYF.

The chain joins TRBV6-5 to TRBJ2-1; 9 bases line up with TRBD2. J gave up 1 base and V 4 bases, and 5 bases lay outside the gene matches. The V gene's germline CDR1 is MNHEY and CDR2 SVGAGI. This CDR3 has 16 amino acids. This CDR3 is CASSSRAGGSYNEQFF. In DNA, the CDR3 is TGTGCCAGCAGTTCCAGAGCGGGGGGATCCTACAATGAGCAGTTCTTC.

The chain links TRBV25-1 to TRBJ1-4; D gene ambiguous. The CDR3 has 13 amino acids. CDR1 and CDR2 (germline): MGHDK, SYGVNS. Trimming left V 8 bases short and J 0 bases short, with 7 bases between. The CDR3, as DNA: TGTGCCAGCGCCGGTGCAACTAATGAAAAACTGTTTTTT. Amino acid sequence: CASAGATNEKLFF.

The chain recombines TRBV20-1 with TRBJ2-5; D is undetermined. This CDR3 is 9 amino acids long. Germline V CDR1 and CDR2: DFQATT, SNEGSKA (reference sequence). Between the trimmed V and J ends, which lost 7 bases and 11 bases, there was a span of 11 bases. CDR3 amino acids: CSGPSPQYF. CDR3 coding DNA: TGCAGTGGGCCATCTCCTCAGTACTTC.

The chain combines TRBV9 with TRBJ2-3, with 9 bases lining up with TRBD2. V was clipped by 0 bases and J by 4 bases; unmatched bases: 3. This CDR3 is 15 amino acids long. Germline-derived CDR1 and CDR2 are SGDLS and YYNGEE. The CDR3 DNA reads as TGTGCCAGCAGCGTAGTTAGCGGGAGCGCAGATACGCAGTATTTT. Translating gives CASSVVSGSADTQYF.

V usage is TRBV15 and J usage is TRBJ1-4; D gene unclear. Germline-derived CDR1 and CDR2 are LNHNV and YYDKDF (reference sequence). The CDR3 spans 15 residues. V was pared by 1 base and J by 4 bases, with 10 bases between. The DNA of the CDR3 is TGTGCCACCAGCAGAGTCACGCGGGGTAATGAAAAACTGTTTTTT. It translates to CATSRVTRGNEKLFF.

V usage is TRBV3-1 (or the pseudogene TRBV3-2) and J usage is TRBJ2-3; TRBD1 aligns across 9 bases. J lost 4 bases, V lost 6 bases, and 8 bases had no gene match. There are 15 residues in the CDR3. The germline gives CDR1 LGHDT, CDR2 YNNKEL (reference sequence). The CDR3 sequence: CASSPGTGPPDTQYF. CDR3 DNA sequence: TGTGCCAGCAGTCCCGGGACAGGGCCCCCAGATACGCAGTATTTT.

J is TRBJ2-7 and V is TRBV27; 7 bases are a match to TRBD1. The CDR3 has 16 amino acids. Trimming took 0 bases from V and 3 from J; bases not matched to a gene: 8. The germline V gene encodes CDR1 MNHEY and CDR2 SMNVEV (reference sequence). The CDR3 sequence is CASSLSTGIGSYEQYF. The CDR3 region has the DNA TGTGCCAGCAGTTTATCGACAGGGATTGGAAGCTACGAGCAGTACTTC.

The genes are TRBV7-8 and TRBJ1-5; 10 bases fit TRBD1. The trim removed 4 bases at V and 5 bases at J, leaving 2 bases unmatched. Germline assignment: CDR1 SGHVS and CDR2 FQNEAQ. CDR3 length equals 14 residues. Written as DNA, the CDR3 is TGTGCCAGCAGCTCGGACAGGGGGTATCAGCCCCAGCATTTT. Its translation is CASSSDRGYQPQHF.

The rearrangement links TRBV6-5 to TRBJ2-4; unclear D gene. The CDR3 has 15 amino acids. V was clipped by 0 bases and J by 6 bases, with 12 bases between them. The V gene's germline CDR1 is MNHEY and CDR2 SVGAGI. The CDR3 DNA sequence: TGTGCCAGCAGTTACTCTTCGGTCGCCGGAAACATTCAGTACTTC. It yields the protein CASSYSSVAGNIQYF.

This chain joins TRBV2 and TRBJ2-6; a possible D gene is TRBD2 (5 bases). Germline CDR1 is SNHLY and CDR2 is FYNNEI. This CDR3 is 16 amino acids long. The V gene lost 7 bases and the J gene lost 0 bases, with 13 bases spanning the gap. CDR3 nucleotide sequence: TGTGCCAGCAAGGAGGTAATACTCTCTGGGGCCAACGTCCTGACTTTC. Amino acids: CASKEVILSGANVLTF.

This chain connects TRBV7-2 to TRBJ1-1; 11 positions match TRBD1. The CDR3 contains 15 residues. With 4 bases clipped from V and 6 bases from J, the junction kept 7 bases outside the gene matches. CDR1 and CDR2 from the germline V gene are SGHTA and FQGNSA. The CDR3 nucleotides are TGTGCCAGCAGCTCACCGGGACAGGGGGGTCCTGAAGCTTTCTTT. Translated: CASSSPGQGGPEAFF.

The DNA of the CDR3 is TGTGCCTGGAGTGGCCACACCTTTTCTGGAAACACCATATATTTT. Residues: CAWSGHTFSGNTIYF. The chain employs TRBV30 and TRBJ1-3, with D unresolved. This CDR3 spans 15 amino acids. The ends were cut back, 1 base at V and 1 base at J, with 11 bases in the middle. The germline CDR1 and CDR2 sequences are GTSNPN and SVGIG (reference sequence). Combining the CDR3 with reference TRBV30 and TRBJ1-3 gives the whole variable domain SQTIHQWPATLVQPVGSPLSLECTVEGTSNPNLYWYRQAAGRGLQLLFYSVGIGQISSEVPQNLSASRPQDRQFILSSKKLLLSDSGFYLCAWSGHTFSGNTIYFGEGSWLTVV.

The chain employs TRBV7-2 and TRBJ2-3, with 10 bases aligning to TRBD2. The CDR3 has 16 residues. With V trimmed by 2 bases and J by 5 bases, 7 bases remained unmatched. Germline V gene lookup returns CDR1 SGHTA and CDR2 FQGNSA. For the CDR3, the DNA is TGTGCCAGCAGCTTATTTATAGCGGGGGGCCTAGATACGCAGTATTTT. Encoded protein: CASSLFIAGGLDTQYF.

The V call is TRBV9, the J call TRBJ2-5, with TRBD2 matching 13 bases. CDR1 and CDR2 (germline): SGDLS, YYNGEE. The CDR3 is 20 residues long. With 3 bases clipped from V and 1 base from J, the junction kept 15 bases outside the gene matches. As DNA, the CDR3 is TGTGCCAGCAGCGCTCAACCGGGACTAGCGGGAAAACACACCCAAGAGACCCAGTACTTC. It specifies CASSAQPGLAGKHTQETQYF.

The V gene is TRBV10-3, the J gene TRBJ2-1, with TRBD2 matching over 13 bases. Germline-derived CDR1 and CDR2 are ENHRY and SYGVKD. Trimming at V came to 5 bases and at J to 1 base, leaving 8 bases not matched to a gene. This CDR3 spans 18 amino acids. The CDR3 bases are TGTGCCATCAGTTCGGGACTAGCGGGGTCGCAATCCTACAATGAGCAGTTCTTC. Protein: CAISSGLAGSQSYNEQFF.

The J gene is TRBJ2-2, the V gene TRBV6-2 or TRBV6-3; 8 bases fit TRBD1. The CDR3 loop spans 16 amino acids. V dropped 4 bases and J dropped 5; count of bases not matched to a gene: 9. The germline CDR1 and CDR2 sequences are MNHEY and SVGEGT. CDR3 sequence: CASSFRGRTGTGELFF. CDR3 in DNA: TGTGCCAGCAGTTTCAGGGGGCGTACGGGAACCGGGGAGCTGTTTTTT.

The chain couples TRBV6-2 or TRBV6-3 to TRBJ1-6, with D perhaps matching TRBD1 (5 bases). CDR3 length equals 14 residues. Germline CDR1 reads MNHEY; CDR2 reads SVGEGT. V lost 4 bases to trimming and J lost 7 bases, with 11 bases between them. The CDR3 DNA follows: TGTGCCAGCAGTTCGACAGTTCGAAATTCACCCCTCCACTTT. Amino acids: CASSSTVRNSPLHF.

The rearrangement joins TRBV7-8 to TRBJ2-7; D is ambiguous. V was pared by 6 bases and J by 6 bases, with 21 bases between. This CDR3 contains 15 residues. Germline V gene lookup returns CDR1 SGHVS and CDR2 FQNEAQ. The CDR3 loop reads CASRVPGSTFSEQYF. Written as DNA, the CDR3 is TGTGCCAGCAGGGTCCCGGGTTCTACCTTCTCCGAGCAGTACTTC.

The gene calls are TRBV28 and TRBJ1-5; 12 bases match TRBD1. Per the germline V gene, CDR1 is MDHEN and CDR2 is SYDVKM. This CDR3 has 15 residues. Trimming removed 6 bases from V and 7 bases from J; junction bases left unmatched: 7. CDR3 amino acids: CASRGGDRGHQPQHF. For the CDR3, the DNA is TGTGCCAGCAGAGGCGGGGACAGGGGGCACCAGCCCCAGCATTTT.

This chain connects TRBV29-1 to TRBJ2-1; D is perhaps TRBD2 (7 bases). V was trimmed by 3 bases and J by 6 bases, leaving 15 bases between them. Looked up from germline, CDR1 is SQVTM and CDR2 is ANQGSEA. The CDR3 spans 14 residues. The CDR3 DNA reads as TGCAGCGTTGATGAACGGGGGGCGGGCAATGAGCAGTTCTTC. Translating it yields CSVDERGAGNEQFF.

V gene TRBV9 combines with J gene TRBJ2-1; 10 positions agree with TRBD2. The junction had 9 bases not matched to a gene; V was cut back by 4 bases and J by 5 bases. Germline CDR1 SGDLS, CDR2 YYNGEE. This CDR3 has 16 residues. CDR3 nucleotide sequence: TGTGCCAGCAGCTCGCAACTAGCGGGGTCTCACAATGAGCAGTTCTTC. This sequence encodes CASSSQLAGSHNEQFF.